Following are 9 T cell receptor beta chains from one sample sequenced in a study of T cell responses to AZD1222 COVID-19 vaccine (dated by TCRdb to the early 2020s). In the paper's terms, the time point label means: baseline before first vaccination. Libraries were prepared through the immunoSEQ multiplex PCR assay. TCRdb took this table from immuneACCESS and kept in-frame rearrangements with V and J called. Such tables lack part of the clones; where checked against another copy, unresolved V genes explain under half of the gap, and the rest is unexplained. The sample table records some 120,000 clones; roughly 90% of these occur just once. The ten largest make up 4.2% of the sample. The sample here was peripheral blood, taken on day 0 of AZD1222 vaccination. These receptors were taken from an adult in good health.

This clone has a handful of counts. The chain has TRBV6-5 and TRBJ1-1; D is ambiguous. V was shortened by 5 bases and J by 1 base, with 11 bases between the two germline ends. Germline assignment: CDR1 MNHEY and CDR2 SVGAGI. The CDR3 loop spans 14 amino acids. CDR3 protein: CASSPVDRNTEAFF. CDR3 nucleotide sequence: TGTGCCAGCAGTCCGGTAGACCGGAACACTGAAGCTTTCTTT.

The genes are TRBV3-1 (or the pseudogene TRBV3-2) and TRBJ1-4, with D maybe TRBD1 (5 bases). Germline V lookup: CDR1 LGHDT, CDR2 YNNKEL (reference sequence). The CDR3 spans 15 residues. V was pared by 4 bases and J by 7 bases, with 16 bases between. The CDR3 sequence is CASSRGRGKTEKLFF. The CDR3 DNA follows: TGTGCCAGCAGCCGAGGACGGGGCAAGACTGAAAAACTGTTTTTT.

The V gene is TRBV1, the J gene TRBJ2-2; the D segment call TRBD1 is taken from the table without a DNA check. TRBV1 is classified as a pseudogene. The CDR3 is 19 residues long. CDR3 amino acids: CTSSIQDRGVDPWAGELFF. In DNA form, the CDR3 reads TGCACCAGCAGCATTCAGGACAGAGGGGTCGATCCGTGGGCCGGGGAGCTGTTTTTT.

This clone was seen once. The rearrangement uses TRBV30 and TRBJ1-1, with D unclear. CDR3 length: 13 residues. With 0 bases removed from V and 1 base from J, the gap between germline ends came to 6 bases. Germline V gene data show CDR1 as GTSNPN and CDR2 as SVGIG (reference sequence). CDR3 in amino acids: CAWSVQWNTEAFF. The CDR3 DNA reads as TGTGCCTGGAGTGTACAGTGGAACACTGAAGCTTTCTTT.

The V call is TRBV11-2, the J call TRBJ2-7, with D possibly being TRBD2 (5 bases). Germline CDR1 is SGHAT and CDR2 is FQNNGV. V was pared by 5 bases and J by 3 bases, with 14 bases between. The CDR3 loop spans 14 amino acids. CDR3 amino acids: CASSPRTGNYEQYF. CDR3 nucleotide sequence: TGTGCCAGCAGCCCCCGGACTGGAAACTACGAGCAGTACTTC.

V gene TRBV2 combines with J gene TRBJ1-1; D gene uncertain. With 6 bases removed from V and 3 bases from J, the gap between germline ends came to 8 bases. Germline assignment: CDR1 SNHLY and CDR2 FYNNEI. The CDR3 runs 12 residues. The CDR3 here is CASRREYTEAFF. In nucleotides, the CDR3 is TGTGCCAGCAGGAGGGAATACACTGAAGCTTTCTTT.

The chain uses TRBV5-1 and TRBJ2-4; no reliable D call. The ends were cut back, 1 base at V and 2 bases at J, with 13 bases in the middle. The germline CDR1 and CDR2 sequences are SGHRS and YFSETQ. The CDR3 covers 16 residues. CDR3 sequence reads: CASSLSSGRSKNIQYF. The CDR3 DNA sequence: TGCGCCAGCAGCTTGTCGAGTGGTAGGTCCAAAAACATTCAGTACTTC.

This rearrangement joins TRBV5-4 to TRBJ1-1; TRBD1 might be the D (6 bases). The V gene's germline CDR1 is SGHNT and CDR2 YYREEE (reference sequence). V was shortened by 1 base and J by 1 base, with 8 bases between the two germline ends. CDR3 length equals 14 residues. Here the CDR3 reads CASSLRQANTEAFF. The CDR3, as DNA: TGTGCCAGCAGCTTGAGACAGGCGAACACTGAAGCTTTCTTT.

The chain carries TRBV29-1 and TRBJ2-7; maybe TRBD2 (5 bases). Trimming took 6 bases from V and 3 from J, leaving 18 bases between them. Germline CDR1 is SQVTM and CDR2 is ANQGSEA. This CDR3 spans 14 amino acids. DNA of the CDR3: TGCAGCGTGCACACCGGGATACAAGACTACGAGCAGTACTTC. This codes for CSVHTGIQDYEQYF.